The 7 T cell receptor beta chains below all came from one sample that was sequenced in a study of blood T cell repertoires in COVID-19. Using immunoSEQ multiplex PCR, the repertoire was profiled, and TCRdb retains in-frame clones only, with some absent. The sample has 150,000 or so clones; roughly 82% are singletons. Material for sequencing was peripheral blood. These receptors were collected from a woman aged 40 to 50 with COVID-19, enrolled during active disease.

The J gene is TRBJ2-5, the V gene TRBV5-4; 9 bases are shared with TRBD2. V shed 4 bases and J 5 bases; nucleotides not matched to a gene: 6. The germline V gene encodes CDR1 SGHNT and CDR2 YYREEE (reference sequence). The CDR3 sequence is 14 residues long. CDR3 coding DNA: TGTGCCAGCAGCCCCCGGACTAGCGCGGAGACCCAGTACTTC. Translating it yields CASSPRTSAETQYF.

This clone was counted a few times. The CDR3 region is CASLRGDGELFF. In DNA, the CDR3 is TGTGCCAGCCTGCGCGGGGACGGGGAGCTGTTTTTT. V is TRBV7-9 and J is TRBJ2-2, with a tentative D call TRBD2 (6 bases). The V gene's germline CDR1 is SEHNR and CDR2 FQNEAQ (reference sequence). V gave up 8 bases and J gave up 7 bases, with 11 bases separating them. The CDR3 totals 12 residues.

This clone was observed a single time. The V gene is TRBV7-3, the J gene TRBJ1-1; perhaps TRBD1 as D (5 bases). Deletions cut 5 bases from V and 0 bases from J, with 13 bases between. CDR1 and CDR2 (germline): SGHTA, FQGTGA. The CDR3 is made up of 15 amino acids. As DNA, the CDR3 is TGTGCCAGCAGCGAACTGACAGCAATGAACACTGAAGCTTTCTTT. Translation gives CASSELTAMNTEAFF. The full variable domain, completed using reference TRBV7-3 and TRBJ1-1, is GAGVSQTPSNKVTEKGKYVELRCDPISGHTALYWYRQSLGQGPEFLIYFQGTGAADDSGLPNDRFFAVRPEGSVSTLKIQRTERGDSAVYLCASSELTAMNTEAFFGQGTRLTVV.

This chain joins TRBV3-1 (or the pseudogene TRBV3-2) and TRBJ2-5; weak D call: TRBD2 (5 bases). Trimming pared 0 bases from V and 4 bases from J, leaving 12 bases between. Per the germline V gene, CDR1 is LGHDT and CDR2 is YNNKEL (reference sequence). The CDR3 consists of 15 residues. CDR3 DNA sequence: TGTGCCAGCAGCCAAGAGGTCCGGAGCGGAGAGACCCAGTACTTC. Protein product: CASSQEVRSGETQYF.

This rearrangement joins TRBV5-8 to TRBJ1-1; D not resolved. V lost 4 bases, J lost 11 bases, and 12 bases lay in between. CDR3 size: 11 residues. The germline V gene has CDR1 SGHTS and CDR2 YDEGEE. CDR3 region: CASSLSAVAFF. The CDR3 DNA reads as TGTGCCAGCAGCCTATCCGCTGTCGCTTTCTTT.

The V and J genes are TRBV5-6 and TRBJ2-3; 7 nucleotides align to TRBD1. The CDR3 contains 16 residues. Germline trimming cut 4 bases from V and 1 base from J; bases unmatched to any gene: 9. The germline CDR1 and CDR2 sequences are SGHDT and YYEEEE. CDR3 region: CASSKPDRVRTDTQYF. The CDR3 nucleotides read TGTGCCAGCAGCAAGCCTGACAGGGTCCGCACAGATACGCAGTATTTT.

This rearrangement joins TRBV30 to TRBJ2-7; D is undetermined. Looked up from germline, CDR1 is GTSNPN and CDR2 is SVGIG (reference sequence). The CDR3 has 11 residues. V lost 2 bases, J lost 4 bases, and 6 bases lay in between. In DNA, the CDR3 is TGTGCCTGGAGTAAACTGTACGAGCAGTACTTC. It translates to CAWSKLYEQYF. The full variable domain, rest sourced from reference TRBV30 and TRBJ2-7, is SQTIHQWPATLVQPVGSPLSLECTVEGTSNPNLYWYRQAAGRGLQLLFYSVGIGQISSEVPQNLSASRPQDRQFILSSKKLLLSDSGFYLCAWSKLYEQYFGPGTRLTVT.